Below, 30 T cell receptor beta chains from the same sample are listed, as sequenced in a study of T cell responses to AZD1222 COVID-19 vaccine. Generated by immunoSEQ multiplex PCR, the TCRdb table keeps only in-frame clones and is missing some. The table includes about 220,000 clones, 85% to 95% detected once. The material sequenced was peripheral blood, taken on day 0 of MenACWY control vaccination. These receptors originate from an adult in good health.

This chain links TRBV6-5 with TRBJ1-1; no clear D gene. Deletions cut 1 base from V and 1 base from J, with 7 bases between. Per germline, CDR1 MNHEY and CDR2 SVGAGI. The CDR3 totals 14 residues. The chain's CDR3 is CASSYLLRNTEAFF. The DNA of the CDR3 is TGTGCCAGCAGTTACTTACTGAGGAACACTGAAGCTTTCTTT.

V is TRBV7-9 and J is TRBJ2-7; no clear D. The CDR3 consists of 12 residues. Trimming stripped 1 base from V and 0 bases from J, with 1 base between. Germline lookup yields CDR1 SEHNR and CDR2 FQNEAQ (reference sequence). The CDR3 sequence: CASSLGSYEQYF. DNA for the CDR3: TGTGCCAGCAGCTTAGGCTCCTACGAGCAGTACTTC. Combining the CDR3 with reference TRBV7-9 and TRBJ2-7 gives the whole variable domain DTGVSQNPRHKITKRGQNVTFRCDPISEHNRLYWYRQTLGQGPEFLTYFQNEAQLEKSRLLSDRFSAERPKGSFSTLEIQRTEQGDSAMYLCASSLGSYEQYFGPGTRLTVT.

The rearrangement joins TRBV19 to TRBJ1-5; weak D call: TRBD1 (6 bases). The CDR3 length is 12 residues. The germline V gene has CDR1 LNHDA and CDR2 SQIVND (reference sequence). V lost 9 bases and J lost 3, with 9 bases in between. Written as DNA, the CDR3 is TGTGCCAGCGGGACACTCAATCAGCCCCAGCATTTT. Translating gives CASGTLNQPQHF. Looking up the rest from reference TRBV19 and TRBJ1-5 gives the full variable domain: DGGITQSPKYLFRKEGQNVTLSCEQNLNHDAMYWYRQDPGQGLRLIYYSQIVNDFQKGDIAEGYSVSREKKESFPLTVTSAQKNPTAFYLCASGTLNQPQHFGDGTRLSIL.

The chain joins TRBV20-1 to TRBJ1-2; D call uncertain. This CDR3 spans 10 amino acids. Trimming left V 6 bases short and J 8 bases short, with 10 bases between. Germline V gives CDR1 DFQATT, CDR2 SNEGSKA (reference sequence). This CDR3 is CSAKRGGYTF. The CDR3 nucleotides read TGCAGTGCGAAGAGAGGAGGCTACACCTTC.

V and J are TRBV13 and TRBJ2-7, with D unclear. The CDR3 spans 14 residues. Germline CDR1 and CDR2: PRHDT and FYEKMQ (reference sequence). Trimming removed 2 bases at V and 6 bases at J, with 14 bases between. The CDR3 DNA is TGTGCCAGCAGCTTACAGTACCCCCCGGGCGAGCAGTACTTC. Translating it yields CASSLQYPPGEQYF.

V gene TRBV4-1 combines with J gene TRBJ1-1; D gene unclear. CDR1 is MGHRA, CDR2 YSYEKL, per germline. V shed 1 base and J shed 3 bases, with 9 bases lying between them. The CDR3 extends over 14 amino acids. For the CDR3, the DNA is TGCGCCAGCAGCCAAGGGTGGGTATACACTGAAGCTTTCTTT. It specifies CASSQGWVYTEAFF.

For the CDR3, the DNA is TGTGCCAGCACACGGGGGACAAACTCTGGAAACACCATATATTTT. Its protein is CASTRGTNSGNTIYF. The chain carries TRBV7-2 and TRBJ1-3, with a possible D match to TRBD1 (6 bases). Trimming left V 7 bases short and J 0 bases short, with 13 bases between. This CDR3 is built from 15 residues. Germline CDR1 is SGHTA and CDR2 is FQGNSA. Full variable domain (outside the CDR3, taken from reference TRBV7-2 and TRBJ1-3): GAGVSQSPSNKVTEKGKDVELRCDPISGHTALYWYRQSLGQGLEFLIYFQGNSAPDKSGLPSDRFSAERTGGSVSTLTIQRTQQEDSAVYLCASTRGTNSGNTIYFGEGSWLTVV.

As regards this clone: The junction and the germline gene differ at one end; a read error may be behind it. The chain recombines TRBV23-1 with TRBJ2-2; D remains unclear. TRBV23-1 is known as an ORF, though its function is uncertain. The CDR3 is 11 residues long. CDR3 coding DNA: TGCGCCAGCAGTCAATCCGGCGAGCTGTTTTTT. Translation: CASSQSGELFF.

The chain uses TRBV5-5 and TRBJ1-5; no reliable D call. CDR1 SGHKS and CDR2 YYEKEE come from the germline V gene (reference sequence). V lost 2 bases and J 2 bases, leaving 11 bases between the germline ends. The CDR3 is made up of 15 amino acids. The CDR3 DNA follows: TGTGCCAGCAGCTTCAGAGGCCTTGGCAATCAGCCCCAGCATTTT. Translating it yields CASSFRGLGNQPQHF.

The genes are TRBV7-2 and TRBJ1-2; D unresolved. The CDR3 spans 15 residues. V dropped 5 bases and J dropped 4 bases, with 17 bases sitting between them. Germline lookup yields CDR1 SGHTA and CDR2 FQGNSA. CDR3 amino acids: CASSPPEGRIYGYTF. As DNA, the CDR3 is TGTGCCAGCAGCCCCCCGGAAGGGCGGATCTATGGCTACACCTTC.

V usage is TRBV9 and J usage is TRBJ1-3; 9 bases are a match to TRBD1. The CDR3 is 16 amino acids. The germline V gene has CDR1 SGDLS and CDR2 YYNGEE. The ends lost 3 bases at V and 0 bases at J; junction bases unmatched: 4. CDR3 in amino acids: CASSEQGALSGNTIYF. The CDR3 DNA follows: TGTGCCAGCAGCGAACAGGGGGCACTCTCTGGAAACACCATATATTTT.

The chain links TRBV3-1 (or the pseudogene TRBV3-2) to TRBJ1-5; 8 bases are a match to TRBD1. CDR3 size: 15 residues. The ends lost 1 base at V and 6 bases at J; junction bases unmatched: 5. CDR1 and CDR2 from the germline V gene are LGHDT and YNNKEL (reference sequence). The CDR3 coding sequence is TGTGCCAGCAGCCAAGGGACAGGGCATGGTCAGCCCCAGCATTTT. Translated: CASSQGTGHGQPQHF.

This rearrangement joins TRBV5-4 to TRBJ2-5; D ambiguous. This CDR3 comprises 13 residues. Germline V gene data show CDR1 as SGHNT and CDR2 as YYREEE (reference sequence). The V gene lost 0 bases and the J gene lost 2 bases, with 5 bases spanning the gap. CDR3 protein: CASSLDQQETQYF. The CDR3 region has the DNA TGTGCCAGCAGCTTGGACCAACAAGAGACCCAGTACTTC.

V usage is TRBV24-1 and J usage is TRBJ1-1; D perhaps matches TRBD1 (5 bases). Trimming removed 4 bases at V and 8 bases at J, with 13 bases between. The CDR3 contains 13 residues. Germline V CDR1 and CDR2: KGHDR, SFDVKD. The CDR3 DNA reads TGTGCCACCAGTGACCCAGGACGGGGGGAAGCTTTCTTT. Translated: CATSDPGRGEAFF.

The rearrangement links TRBV2 to TRBJ1-5; possible D gene TRBD1, 5 bases. CDR3 length: 15 residues. Germline V lookup: CDR1 SNHLY, CDR2 FYNNEI. Between the trimmed V and J ends, which lost 6 bases and 3 bases, there was a span of 15 bases. In nucleotides, the CDR3 is TGTGCCAGCAGACTAGGGGCCACTCCCAATCAGCCCCAGCATTTT. As protein: CASRLGATPNQPQHF. The variable domain in full, completed from reference TRBV2 and TRBJ1-5, reads EPEVTQTPSHQVTQMGQEVILRCVPISNHLYFYWYRQILGQKVEFLVSFYNNEISEKSEIFDDQFSVERPDGSNFTLKIRSTKLEDSAMYFCASRLGATPNQPQHFGDGTRLSIL.

This rearrangement joins TRBV3-1 (or the pseudogene TRBV3-2) to TRBJ1-2, with D perhaps TRBD1 (6 bases). Germline loops: CDR1 LGHDT, CDR2 YNNKEL (reference sequence). This CDR3 spans 13 amino acids. Trimming shortened V by 3 bases and J by 6 bases, and 11 bases separated the two germline ends. The CDR3 region has the DNA TGTGCCAGCAGCCACGACAGGTTTGATGGCTACACCTTC. The encoded protein is CASSHDRFDGYTF.

The chain employs TRBV30 and TRBJ1-2, with D unresolved. Germline V lookup: CDR1 GTSNPN, CDR2 SVGIG (reference sequence). The ends were cut back, 8 bases at V and 3 bases at J, with 10 bases in the middle. The CDR3 extends over 11 amino acids. This CDR3 reads CALRPDYGYTF. CDR3 bases: TGTGCCCTACGGCCGGACTATGGCTACACCTTC.

The chain joins TRBV2 to TRBJ2-3, with 12 bases identical to TRBD2. Germline V gives CDR1 SNHLY, CDR2 FYNNEI. The ends lost 2 bases at V and 2 bases at J; junction bases unmatched: 5. The CDR3 is 17 amino acids. The CDR3 DNA follows: TGTGCCAGCAGTGAATTGCTAGCGGGGGGGCCCACAGATACGCAGTATTTT. This encodes CASSELLAGGPTDTQYF.

The chain carries TRBV27 and TRBJ1-1; D may be TRBD1 (5 bases). Between the trimmed V and J ends, which lost 6 bases and 3 bases, there was a span of 17 bases. The CDR3 has 15 residues. Germline CDR1 reads MNHEY; CDR2 reads SMNVEV (reference sequence). The CDR3 DNA is TGTGCCAGCAGGTTTTATGGTCGGGGCGACACTGAAGCTTTCTTT. Its translation is CASRFYGRGDTEAFF.

The chain employs TRBV2 and TRBJ1-2; 7 positions agree with TRBD1. The V and J ends lost 8 bases and 2 bases, in that order; junction bases with no gene match: 5. The CDR3 consists of 13 residues. Germline loops: CDR1 SNHLY, CDR2 FYNNEI. CDR3 in amino acids: CASGDRANYGYTF. As DNA, the CDR3 is TGTGCCAGCGGAGACAGGGCGAACTATGGCTACACCTTC.

J is TRBJ1-2 and V is TRBV6-1; no definite D call. Trimming removed 2 bases at V and 4 bases at J, with 11 bases between. Germline V lookup: CDR1 MNHNS, CDR2 SASEGT. The CDR3 totals 14 residues. CDR3 in amino acids: CASSETVGAYGYTF. The CDR3 DNA reads TGTGCCAGCAGTGAAACGGTGGGCGCCTATGGCTACACCTTC.

The chain couples TRBV18 to TRBJ2-3; D remains unclear. From germline, CDR1 is KGHSH and CDR2 LQKENI. This CDR3 comprises 13 residues. V lost 6 bases and J lost 1, with 8 bases in between. CDR3 sequence reads: CASSPRGTDTQYF. CDR3 nucleotide sequence: TGTGCCAGCTCCCCTCGGGGCACAGATACGCAGTATTTT. The whole variable domain, filled in from reference TRBV18 and TRBJ2-3, reads NAGVMQNPRHLVRRRGQEARLRCSPMKGHSHVYWYRQLPEEGLKFMVYLQKENIIDESGMPKERFSAEFPKEGPSILRIQQVVRGDSAAYFCASSPRGTDTQYFGPGTRLTVL.

This sequence joins TRBV3-1 (or the pseudogene TRBV3-2) and TRBJ2-5; D unresolved. CDR3 length equals 13 residues. Per the germline V gene, CDR1 is LGHDT and CDR2 is YNNKEL (reference sequence). Trimming removed 3 bases from V and 3 bases from J, with 8 bases in between. CDR3 amino acids: CASSQGWKETQYF. CDR3 DNA sequence: TGTGCCAGCAGCCAGGGTTGGAAAGAGACCCAGTACTTC.

This clone was seen once. The chain recombines TRBV11-2 with TRBJ1-2; no firm D call. Germline values: CDR1 SGHAT, CDR2 FQNNGV. Trimming pared 1 base from V and 6 bases from J, leaving 15 bases between. The CDR3 is 15 amino acids. CDR3: CASSLGGRGFDGYTF. The CDR3 coding sequence is TGTGCCAGCAGCTTAGGGGGTCGGGGTTTCGATGGCTACACCTTC.

The rearrangement uses TRBV4-2 and TRBJ2-1; the match to TRBD2 covers 14 bases. Germline trimming cut 4 bases from V and 5 bases from J; bases unmatched to any gene: 4. Germline loops: CDR1 LGHNA, CDR2 YNFKEQ. This CDR3 region has 16 residues. The CDR3 reads CASSPTSGGADNEQFF. The CDR3 DNA reads as TGTGCCAGCAGCCCGACTAGCGGGGGGGCCGACAATGAGCAGTTCTTC.

This sequence joins TRBV6-5 and TRBJ2-5, with no clear D. This CDR3 has 15 residues. Trimming left V 3 bases short and J 5 bases short, with 16 bases between. Germline loops: CDR1 MNHEY, CDR2 SVGAGI. The CDR3 here is CASSYGNSLWETQYF. CDR3 nucleotide sequence: TGTGCCAGCAGTTATGGCAATAGCTTGTGGGAGACCCAGTACTTC.

The genes are TRBV7-2 and TRBJ2-1; 10 nucleotides agree with TRBD1. Trimming at V came to 4 bases and at J to 3 bases, leaving 3 bases not matched to a gene. The CDR3 loop spans 15 amino acids. Germline-derived CDR1 and CDR2 are SGHTA and FQGNSA. The CDR3 sequence is CASSWDRGNYNEQFF. The CDR3 DNA follows: TGTGCCAGCAGCTGGGACAGGGGTAACTACAATGAGCAGTTCTTC.

This sequence joins TRBV5-1 and TRBJ2-2; D is undetermined. Germline V lookup: CDR1 SGHRS, CDR2 YFSETQ. V dropped 0 bases and J dropped 3 bases, with 6 bases sitting between them. The CDR3 runs 14 residues. The CDR3 region is CASSLGGHTGELFF. The CDR3 region has the DNA TGCGCCAGCAGCTTGGGCGGACACACCGGGGAGCTGTTTTTT.

The chain uses TRBV23-1 and TRBJ2-7; perhaps TRBD1 as D (6 bases). TRBV23-1 is filed as an ORF, its function uncertain. V lost 4 bases and J lost 3, with 16 bases in between. The CDR3 totals 15 residues. The CDR3 loop reads CASSRTGTPHYEQYF. CDR3 sequence (DNA): TGCGCCAGCAGTCGCACCGGGACACCACACTACGAGCAGTACTTC.

The CDR3 sequence: CATSALNEQFF. DNA for the CDR3: TGTGCCACCAGTGCGTTGAATGAGCAGTTCTTC. The chain uses TRBV24-1 and TRBJ2-1; D is uncertain. V was clipped by 5 bases and J by 7 bases, with 5 bases between them. The germline V gene encodes CDR1 KGHDR and CDR2 SFDVKD. The CDR3 spans 11 residues.